This T cell receptor beta chain was found in a study of T-cell reconstitution after alpha-beta-depleted transplantation in children. Study outcomes and limitations: One year after transplant, T-cell counts and diversity came mostly from newly produced T cells. At day 60, the high TCRbeta diversity found in some patients originated from recipient T cells and thymic progenitors that had survived. Several hundred rapidly expanded clones from non-depleted graft cells reportedly supplied alpha-beta T cells about two months post-transplant.

The ends were cut back, 2 bases at V and 3 bases at J, with 12 bases in the middle. The CDR3 covers 14 residues. Germline V CDR1 and CDR2: SGHRS, YFSETQ. As regards this clonotype: Its matching antigen is unknown.

This sample's TCRbeta library carried unique molecular identifier barcodes. TCRdb independently ran MiXCR on the PCR reads; one entry per CDR3 protein. The data contain approximately 1,000,000 distinct CDR3 sequences, roughly 29% of them singletons. V is TRBV5-1 and J is TRBJ2-7; the D is unclear. The sample consisted of PBMCs, mostly from graft donor cells, taken 360 days after TCRalphabeta/CD19-depleted stem cell transplant. The TCR originated in a boy under two years old who had a stem cell transplant for SCID, so the T cells may come from the graft donor. The DNA for the CDR3 is TGCGCCAGCAGCTTTACTACGGCTGGCTACGAGCAGTACTTC. It is translated as CASSFTTAGYEQYF.